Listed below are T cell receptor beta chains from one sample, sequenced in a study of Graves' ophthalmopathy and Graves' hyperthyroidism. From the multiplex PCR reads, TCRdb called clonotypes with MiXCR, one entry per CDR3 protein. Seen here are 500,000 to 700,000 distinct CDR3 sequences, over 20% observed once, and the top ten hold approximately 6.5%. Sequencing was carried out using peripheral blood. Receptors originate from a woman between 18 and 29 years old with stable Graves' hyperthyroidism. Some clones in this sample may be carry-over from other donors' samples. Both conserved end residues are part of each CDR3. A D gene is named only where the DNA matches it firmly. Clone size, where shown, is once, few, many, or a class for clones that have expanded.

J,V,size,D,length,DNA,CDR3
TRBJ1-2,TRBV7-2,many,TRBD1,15,TGTGCCAGCAGCCTAAGGACAGGGGAGAGCTATGGCTACACCTTC,CASSLRTGESYGYTF
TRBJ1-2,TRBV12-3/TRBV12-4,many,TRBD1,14,TGTGCCAGCACACAGGGGACAGCTAACTATGGCTACACCTTC,CASTQGTANYGYTF
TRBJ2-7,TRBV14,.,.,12,TGTGCCAGCAGCCACTCTCAGGGGGAGCAGTACTTC,CASSHSQGEQYF
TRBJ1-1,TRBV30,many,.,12,TGTGCCTGGAGTGTCCACGCAACGGTCCCTTTCTTT,CAWSVHATVPFF
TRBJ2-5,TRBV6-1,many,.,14,TGTGCCAGCAGCGGGACAAACCTCCAAGAGACCCAGTACTTC,CASSGTNLQETQYF
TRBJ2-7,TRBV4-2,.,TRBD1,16,TGTGCCAGCAGCCCGTACGGGGACAGGGGGCGCGTCGAGCAGTACTTC,CASSPYGDRGRVEQYF
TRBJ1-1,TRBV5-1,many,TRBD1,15,TGCGCCAGCAGCAACCAGGGGGCAATCGCCACTGAAGCTTTCTTT,CASSNQGAIATEAFF
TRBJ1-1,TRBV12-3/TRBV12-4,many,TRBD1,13,TGTGCCAGCAGTCAATCGGACAGGCTAGAAGCTTTCTTT,CASSQSDRLEAFF
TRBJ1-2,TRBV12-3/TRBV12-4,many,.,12,TGTGCCAGCAGCCCCCTCGCTGGAGGCTACACCTTC,CASSPLAGGYTF
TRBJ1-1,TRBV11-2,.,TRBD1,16,TGTGCCAGCAGCTTACAGCACAGGGGGCCCAACACTGAAGCTTTCTTT,CASSLQHRGPNTEAFF